Each of the 20 T cell receptor beta chains below was sequenced from the same sample in a study of T cells in Graves' hyperthyroidism and ophthalmopathy. RNA transcripts yielded amplified TCR beta CDR3 regions. During a first-round RT-PCR of the TCR CDR3, the HTBI primer set was used. Each CDR3 protein is one row after TCRdb ran MiXCR on the multiplex PCR reads. The repertoire has 93,000 or so distinct CDR3 sequences, about half of them found once; the top ten carry about a quarter. Sequencing input: blood. The receptors were sampled from a man in his forties or fifties with Graves' hyperthyroidism.

This clonotype showed up many times. This chain uses TRBV4-3 with TRBJ2-3; 7 nucleotides match TRBD2. This CDR3 is built from 14 residues. V lost 4 bases to trimming and J lost 2 bases; unmatched junction nucleotides: 3. The germline V gene has CDR1 LGHNA and CDR2 YSLEER. Written as DNA, the CDR3 is TGCGCCAGCAGCCCCGGGAGGTTCACAGATACGCAGTATTTT. Translation gives CASSPGRFTDTQYF.

This clonotype is categorized as medium-sized. The rearrangement joins TRBV7-9 to TRBJ2-1; no reliable D call. With 6 bases removed from V and 2 bases from J, the gap between germline ends came to 8 bases. This CDR3 region has 13 residues. CDR1 and CDR2 from the germline V gene are SEHNR and FQNEAQ (reference sequence). CDR3: CASSPIPYNEQFF. DNA of the CDR3: TGTGCCAGCAGTCCCATCCCCTACAATGAGCAGTTCTTC.

Ten or more counts support this clonotype. V usage is TRBV6-5 and J usage is TRBJ1-2; 9 positions match TRBD1. Germline V gene sequence: CDR1 MNHEY, CDR2 SVGAGI. V was clipped by 6 bases and J by 8 bases; unmatched bases: 7. CDR3 size: 13 residues. DNA for the CDR3: TGTGCCAGCAGGGTACGGACAGGGGAGGGCTACACCTTC. Translating it yields CASRVRTGEGYTF.

This clonotype was seen only once. At one end the junction does not follow the germline gene, possibly because of a read error. J is TRBJ2-5 and V is TRBV5-1, with TRBD2 as a possible D gene (6 bases). This CDR3 has 16 amino acids. Germline assignment: CDR1 SGHRS and CDR2 YFSETQ. DNA for the CDR3: TGCGCCAGCAGCTTGAGGGGCGGGGCCAAGCAAGAGACCCAGGACTTC. This gives the protein CASSLRGGAKQETQDF.

The sample holds many counts of this clonotype. The chain is built from TRBV7-9 and TRBJ1-1, with D maybe TRBD1 (6 bases). The CDR3 length is 13 residues. In germline, CDR1 is SEHNR, CDR2 FQNEAQ (reference sequence). V lost 2 bases and J 4 bases, leaving 8 bases between the germline ends. The DNA for the CDR3 is TGTGCCAGCAGCTTAATGGACAGCACTGAAGCTTTCTTT. Its translation is CASSLMDSTEAFF.

This clonotype has at least ten counts. The chain is built from TRBV12-3 or TRBV12-4 and TRBJ2-3; TRBD1 might be the D (5 bases). Trimming took off 6 bases at V and 4 bases at J, with 11 bases between the two ends. The CDR3 length is 13 residues. The CDR3 loop is CASRTVRPDTQYF. Here the CDR3 DNA reads TGTGCCAGCAGGACAGTTCGCCCAGATACGCAGTATTTT.

At least ten counts were recorded for this clonotype. The chain is built from TRBV5-1 and TRBJ2-3, with D possibly TRBD1 on 6 matching bases. Germline V gene data show CDR1 as SGHRS and CDR2 as YFSETQ. This CDR3 region has 13 residues. V lost 9 bases and J lost 0, with 11 bases in between. In DNA form, the CDR3 reads TGCGCCACCAACGACAGGAGCACAGATACGCAGTATTTT. This gives the protein CATNDRSTDTQYF.

The table lists this clonotype with many counts. The chain is built from TRBV12-3 or TRBV12-4 and TRBJ2-3; 9 nucleotides line up with TRBD2. The trim removed 0 bases at V and 3 bases at J, leaving 7 bases unmatched. The length of the CDR3 is 17 residues. The DNA for the CDR3 is TGTGCCAGCAGTTTAGCATACCTAGCGGGGAGGACAGATACGCAGTATTTT. Protein product: CASSLAYLAGRTDTQYF.

This clonotype was counted many times. The rearrangement uses TRBV11-2 and TRBJ2-2; TRBD2 agrees at 8 bases. V shed 2 bases and J 3 bases; nucleotides not matched to a gene: 5. Germline CDR1 reads SGHAT; CDR2 reads FQNNGV. The CDR3 has 16 amino acids. The CDR3, as DNA: TGTGCCAGCAGCTTACCGGGAGGGCTCGACACCGGGGAGCTGTTTTTT. Its translation: CASSLPGGLDTGELFF.

The chain couples TRBV15 to TRBJ2-5; no clear D. This CDR3 has 14 amino acids. Trimming removed 0 bases from V and 0 bases from J, with 5 bases in between. The germline CDR1 and CDR2 sequences are LNHNV and YYDKDF (reference sequence). CDR3 nucleotide sequence: TGTGCCACCAGCAGAGATTTAAACCAAGAGACCCAGTACTTC. Its protein is CATSRDLNQETQYF.

The chain has TRBV10-3 and TRBJ1-1; unclear D gene. Germline-derived CDR1 and CDR2 are ENHRY and SYGVKD. Trimming cost V 8 bases and J 14 bases, with 18 bases left between them. The CDR3 sequence is 11 residues long. CDR3 loop: CAIGVYNEQFF. The DNA of the CDR3 is TGTGCCATCGGTGTCTACAATGAGCAGTTCTTT.

The rearrangement uses TRBV13 and TRBJ2-4; TRBD2 matches at 11 bases. CDR3 length equals 18 residues. From germline, CDR1 is PRHDT and CDR2 FYEKMQ (reference sequence). V shed 5 bases and J 0 bases; nucleotides not matched to a gene: 9. DNA of the CDR3: TGTGCCAGCAGCCCAGGGACTAGCGGAATTCTAGCCAAAAACATTCAGTACTTC. It is translated as CASSPGTSGILAKNIQYF.

V and J are TRBV20-1 and TRBJ2-1; D possibly corresponds to TRBD2 (5 bases). The CDR3 consists of 13 residues. CDR1 DFQATT and CDR2 SNEGSKA come from the germline V gene (reference sequence). CDR3 nucleotide sequence: TGCGGTGTGAGGGAGTCTATGTACAATGAGCAGTTCTTC. Translated, it gives CGVRESMYNEQFF.

CDR3 nucleotides: TGTGCCAGCTCACCACAGGGGATCTCGGATTCACCCCTCCACTTT. Its protein is CASSPQGISDSPLHF. The chain employs TRBV5-8 and TRBJ1-6; TRBD1 matches 7 bases. The CDR3 runs 15 residues. J gave up 8 bases and V 7 bases, and 12 bases lay outside the gene matches. Germline loops: CDR1 SGHTS, CDR2 YDEGEE.

This clonotype was detected many times. This chain joins TRBV7-9 and TRBJ1-6, with D hard to call. Trimming took 0 bases from V and 0 from J, leaving 12 bases between them. This CDR3 has 18 amino acids. Germline assignment: CDR1 SEHNR and CDR2 FQNEAQ (reference sequence). CDR3 nucleotides: TGTGCCAGCAGCTTAGCGGAGGCCTGGGGCTCCTATAATTCACCCCTCCACTTT. Encoded protein: CASSLAEAWGSYNSPLHF.

The table lists this clonotype with a few counts. This sequence joins TRBV24-1 and TRBJ2-5; 9 bases are a match to TRBD2. V gave up 4 bases and J gave up 2 bases; unmatched junction bases: 7. In germline, CDR1 is KGHDR, CDR2 SFDVKD. This CDR3 region has 16 residues. In DNA form, the CDR3 reads TGTGCCACCAGTGACGCACGGGCGGGAGGGCAAGAGACCCAGTACTTC. Encoded protein: CATSDARAGGQETQYF.

This clonotype was detected ten times or more. The V and J genes are TRBV6-1 and TRBJ1-5; D remains ambiguous. The CDR3 is made up of 15 amino acids. CDR1 and CDR2 (germline): MNHNS, SASEGT. Between the trimmed V and J ends, which lost 2 bases and 2 bases, there was a span of 10 bases. CDR3 region: CASSELSIGNQPQHF. The CDR3 DNA reads TGTGCCAGCAGTGAATTGTCAATCGGCAATCAGCCCCAGCATTTT.

The rearrangement links TRBV20-1 to TRBJ2-7; a possible D gene is TRBD2 (7 bases). Trimming removed 7 bases from V and 2 bases from J, with 12 bases in between. The CDR3 is made up of 12 amino acids. Germline CDR1 reads DFQATT; CDR2 reads SNEGSKA (reference sequence). In DNA form, the CDR3 reads TGCAGTGAGGCGGGGGCAGCCTACGAGCAGTACTTC. Its protein product is CSEAGAAYEQYF.

The chain carries TRBV5-5 and TRBJ2-7; 8 positions agree with TRBD1. Trimming took 0 bases from V and 1 from J; bases not matched to a gene: 6. CDR3 length: 16 amino acids. Germline V gene lookup returns CDR1 SGHKS and CDR2 YYEKEE (reference sequence). The CDR3 coding sequence is TGTGCCAGCAGCTTGGTTCGACAGGGGAGTTCCTACGAGCAGTACTTC. This codes for CASSLVRQGSSYEQYF.

There are many counts of this clonotype. This rearrangement joins TRBV18 to TRBJ2-7; D not certain. The V and J ends lost 5 bases and 1 base respectively, with 6 bases between them. CDR1 KGHSH and CDR2 LQKENI come from the germline V gene. The CDR3 contains 12 residues. In DNA form, the CDR3 reads TGTGCCAGCTCAGCGCTTTCCTACGAGCAGTACTTC. Amino acid sequence: CASSALSYEQYF.